Ten or more counts support the clone carrying this T cell receptor beta chain. Amplification targeted the TCR beta CDR3 regions, with RNA transcripts as the source material. HTBI primers primed a first-round RT-PCR, and a second-round multiplex PCR followed. From the multiplex PCR reads, TCRdb called clonotypes with MiXCR, one entry per CDR3 protein. The table shows around 1.1 million distinct CDR3 sequences, with about 40% occurring only once. This sample was included in a study of Graves' ophthalmopathy and Graves' hyperthyroidism. V lost 1 base to trimming and J lost 5 bases, with 20 bases between them. CDR3 length: 17 residues. CDR1 is SGHTA and CDR2 is FQGNSA in the germline V gene.

This chain joins TRBV7-2 and TRBJ2-5; D possibly uses TRBD1 or TRBD2 (5 bases each). This clonotype originated in an adult man with Graves' hyperthyroidism. The sequenced sample consisted of peripheral blood or thyroid tissue (not recorded which). The CDR3 DNA is TGTGCCAGCAGCTTAGGTCAAGGGGCAGGGAGTTGGGAGACCCAGTACTTC. Translating it yields CASSLGQGAGSWETQYF.